This TCR beta chain was recorded in a study of T cells in tuberculosis. The CDR3 is made up of 16 amino acids. CDR1 LGHNT and CDR2 FRNRAP come from the germline V gene. V lost 0 bases to trimming and J lost 1 base; unmatched junction nucleotides: 3. The method was immunoSEQ multiplex PCR; TCRdb's version includes in-frame clones alone and lacks a portion of them. The data show some 25,000 clones, about 95% seen once. The TCR sequence derives from a donor aged 10-29 years with latent tuberculosis or without tuberculosis infection. Sample: PBMCs. The chain joins TRBV12-5 to TRBJ2-3, with 8 positions matching TRBD1. CDR3 amino acids: CASGLVTGVGTDTQYF. CDR3 DNA sequence: TGTGCTAGTGGTTTGGTGACAGGGGTGGGCACAGATACGCAGTATTTT.